A selection of T cell receptor beta chains follows, all from one sample in a study of shared clonotypes between healthy human individuals. TCRdb's table, derived via immunoSEQ multiplex PCR, lists solely in-frame clones and lacks some. The sample shows 600,000 to 750,000 clones, 72% of them seen only once. The material sequenced was memory CD4+ T cells sorted from blood. These receptors originate from a woman younger than 45 in good health. The CDR3 runs from the conserved cysteine through the conserved F or W. D genes are given only for firm matches. Where a row states a size, it is once, few, many or the class of an expanded clone; other rows omit it.

clone_size j_call v_call d_call cdr3_aa cdr3_nt
. TRBJ2-2 TRBV5-1 . CASSPLLASSGELFF TGCGCCAGCAGCCCCCTACTAGCAAGTTCGGGGGAGCTGTTTTTT
. TRBJ2-5 TRBV4-1 . CASSQDRRGQETQYF TGCGCCAGCAGCCAAGATCGTCGGGGCCAAGAGACCCAGTACTTC
. TRBJ1-1 TRBV11-2 . CASSLFKGEAFF TGTGCCAGCAGCTTGTTCAAGGGTGAAGCTTTCTTT
. TRBJ1-1 TRBV5-1 TRBD1 CASRGQGTNTEAFF TGCGCCAGCAGGGGACAGGGAACGAACACTGAAGCTTTCTTT
. TRBJ1-1 TRBV28 . CASSTAGFGGNTEAFF TGTGCCAGCAGTACCGCAGGGTTCGGGGGGAACACTGAAGCTTTCTTT
. TRBJ2-7 TRBV7-8 TRBD2 CASSLVSGIPYEQYF TGTGCCAGCAGCTTAGTAAGCGGGATCCCCTACGAGCAGTACTTC
once TRBJ1-3 TRBV4-1 TRBD1 CASSPSGQGLHTIYF TGCGCCAGCAGCCCTAGTGGACAGGGGTTACACACCATATATTTT
. TRBJ2-2 TRBV7-2 TRBD1 CASSWAGTGTGELFF TGTGCCAGCAGCTGGGCCGGGACAGGGACCGGGGAGCTGTTTTTT
few TRBJ2-2 TRBV18 . CASSLWSGELFF TGTGCCAGCTCATTATGGTCCGGGGAGCTGTTTTTT
once TRBJ2-1 TRBV2 TRBD1 CASNPQGSYNEQFF TGTGCCAGCAATCCACAGGGGTCCTACAATGAGCAGTTCTTC
. TRBJ2-5 TRBV7-8 . CASSVLWAAQYF TGTGCCAGCAGCGTCCTTTGGGCGGCCCAGTACTTC
. TRBJ2-3 TRBV27 TRBD2 CASSNGLAPDTQYF TGTGCCAGCAGTAACGGACTAGCGCCAGATACGCAGTATTTT
. TRBJ1-1 TRBV2 . CASSVSGSTEAFF TGTGCCAGCAGTGTCTCCGGAAGTACTGAAGCTTTCTTT
. TRBJ1-4 TRBV5-1 . CASSALGEINEKLFF TGCGCCAGCAGCGCCCTCGGGGAAATAAATGAAAAACTGTTTTTT
once TRBJ2-4 TRBV7-2 . CASSRGKGSIAKNIQYF TGTGCCAGCAGCCGCGGAAAGGGGTCTATAGCCAAAAACATTCAGTACTTC
. TRBJ2-3 TRBV5-1 . CASRDGASVTDTQYF TGCGCCAGCAGGGACGGCGCTTCGGTCACAGATACGCAGTATTTT
. TRBJ1-1 TRBV7-2 TRBD1 CASSWAGTGKTNTEAFF TGTGCCAGCAGCTGGGCCGGGACAGGGAAGACGAACACTGAAGCTTTCTTT
. TRBJ2-2 TRBV10-2 . CASSVGPDGELFF TGCGCCAGCAGTGTAGGCCCCGACGGGGAGCTGTTTTTT
. TRBJ1-1 TRBV5-1 . CASSTGVENTEAFF TGCGCCAGCAGCACCGGGGTGGAGAACACTGAAGCTTTCTTT
. TRBJ2-2 TRBV28 . CAGQTLHTGELFF TGTGCCGGTCAGACCCTTCACACCGGGGAGCTGTTTTTT
. TRBJ2-7 TRBV29-1 . CSVVGQNEQYF TGCAGCGTTGTAGGGCAGAACGAGCAGTACTTC
. TRBJ2-5 TRBV30 . CAWSLNQGGKYF TGTGCCTGGAGCCTAAATCAGGGGGGGAAGTACTTC
. TRBJ2-7 TRBV28 TRBD2 CASSFASGTHEQYF TGTGCCAGCAGTTTCGCTAGCGGGACCCACGAGCAGTACTTC
. TRBJ2-7 TRBV6-5 TRBD2 CASRTGLAATYEQYF TGTGCCAGCAGGACGGGACTAGCGGCGACCTACGAGCAGTACTTC
. TRBJ2-7 TRBV29-1 . CSVDGTGGAYEQYF TGCAGCGTTGATGGTACAGGGGGGGCCTACGAGCAGTACTTC
. TRBJ2-7 TRBV10-1 TRBD1 CASSGTGTLGEQYF TGCGCCAGCAGTGGGACAGGGACCCTCGGCGAGCAGTACTTC
. TRBJ2-2 TRBV5-1 TRBD1 CASHRDRGGTGELFF TGCGCCAGCCACCGGGACAGGGGTGGGACCGGGGAGCTGTTTTTT
. TRBJ2-5 TRBV6-1 . CASSDYGPSQETQYF TGTGCCAGCAGTGATTACGGACCATCACAAGAGACCCAGTACTTC
few TRBJ2-7 TRBV5-1 . CASSLETGYEQYF TGCGCCAGCAGCTTGGAGACTGGATACGAGCAGTACTTC
. TRBJ1-2 TRBV5-1 TRBD1 CASSLLGGTDLNYGYTF TGCGCCAGCAGCCTCCTTGGTGGGACAGACCTAAACTATGGCTACACCTTC
few TRBJ2-6 TRBV5-6 . CASSLVGEQFSGANVLTF TGTGCCAGCAGCTTGGTTGGGGAACAGTTTTCTGGGGCCAACGTCCTGACTTTC
few TRBJ1-1 TRBV28 . CASSMTREAFF TGTGCCAGCAGCATGACAAGAGAAGCTTTCTTT
once TRBJ1-5 TRBV7-8 TRBD1 CASSSSRLPGTDNNQPQHF TGTGCCAGCAGCTCGTCCCGCCTGCCGGGGACAGATAATAATCAGCCCCAGCATTTT
. TRBJ1-2 TRBV19 . CASRLSPRGVSGYTF TGTGCCAGTAGGTTATCTCCCAGGGGTGTAAGCGGCTACACCTTC
. TRBJ2-7 TRBV18 TRBD2 CASSPSGSLVYEQYF TGTGCCAGCTCACCAAGCGGGAGTTTAGTCTACGAGCAGTACTTC
few TRBJ1-5 TRBV7-2 . CASSLAGRINQPQHF TGTGCCAGCAGCTTAGCCGGGCGGATCAATCAGCCCCAGCATTTT
. TRBJ1-3 TRBV6-1 . CASSGRHSGNTIYF TGTGCCAGCAGTGGACGTCACTCTGGAAACACCATATATTTT
. TRBJ2-5 TRBV5-4 . CASSPGDFQETQYF TGTGCCAGCAGCCCCGGGGACTTTCAAGAGACCCAGTACTTC
. TRBJ2-5 TRBV11-2 TRBD1 CASSSQGETQYF TGTGCCAGCAGCTCACAGGGGGAGACCCAGTACTTC
. TRBJ2-3 TRBV5-4 TRBD1 CASSPRQGADTQYF TGTGCCAGCAGCCCTCGACAGGGGGCAGATACGCAGTATTTT
. TRBJ1-1 TRBV7-9 . CASSPSGVNTEAFF TGTGCCAGCAGCCCCAGCGGCGTGAACACTGAAGCTTTCTTT
. TRBJ1-4 TRBV5-4 TRBD1 CASSSGQGAATNEKLFF TGTGCCAGCAGCTCGGGACAGGGGGCGGCAACTAATGAAAAACTGTTTTTT
. TRBJ1-1 TRBV5-4 . CASSLDFTNTEAFF TGTGCCAGCAGCTTGGACTTTACGAACACTGAAGCTTTCTTT
. TRBJ2-5 TRBV10-3 TRBD2 CAISGTSGIGQETQYF TGTGCCATCAGTGGGACTAGCGGGATAGGCCAAGAGACCCAGTACTTC
. TRBJ2-7 TRBV7-9 . CASSPRGSYEQYF TGTGCCAGCAGCCCGCGGGGTTCCTACGAGCAGTACTTC
. TRBJ2-1 TRBV5-1 TRBD2 CASSPSATAGAYNEQFF TGCGCCAGCAGCCCCTCGGCTACTGCGGGAGCGTACAATGAGCAGTTCTTC
. TRBJ2-1 TRBV5-4 TRBD2 CASSLVRGEYNEQFF TGTGCCAGCAGCTTGGTTCGGGGGGAGTACAATGAGCAGTTCTTC
few TRBJ1-2 TRBV29-1 . CSVGNRDYGYTF TGCAGCGTCGGGAACAGGGACTATGGCTACACCTTC
once TRBJ2-1 TRBV11-2 TRBD2 CASSYGSSGKAYNEQFF TGTGCCAGCAGCTACGGGTCCAGCGGGAAAGCCTACAATGAGCAGTTCTTC